Sequencing of this T cell receptor beta chain was carried out in a study of T cell responses to AZD1222 COVID-19 vaccine (dated by TCRdb to the early 2020s). Concerning the study at large: AZD1222 recipients given second doses at about 4 weeks or at about 12 weeks were pooled, since spike-specific TCR depth and breadth were not found to differ between the two schedules. TCR sequencing covered 233 trial participants: 200 to 220 given two doses of AZD1222 and 26 given two doses of MenACWY control vaccine. Trial participants were enrolled by age into subgroups of 18-55, 56-69 and 70-plus years, and around 150, 29 and 61 TCR-sequenced participants, respectively, were included in these subgroups.

The CDR3 regions of human TCRbeta chains were analyzed by immunosequencing. The study's own analysis went as follows. TCRs in the repertoires were matched against a reference library of SARS-CoV-2-specific TCRs that had been generated with the MIRA antigen-specificity platform. Breadth was defined as the fraction of unique TCRs that were SARS-CoV-2-associated, and depth was defined as the fraction of total T cells that were SARS-CoV-2-associated. Using the MIRA data, every spike-specific TCR was mapped to the spike region that the TCR reacted to and assigned to either a CD4 or a CD8 class. Log10-transformed breadth and depth values were compared by one-way ANOVA with Sidak's multiple comparisons tests. What TCRdb holds here is the immuneACCESS table cut down to in-frame rearrangements. Part of the clones is not present; checked against another copy, under half of the missing clones reflect an unresolved V gene, and the others are unexplained. V and J calls and clone size follow that table, whereas D and trimming were derived from the DNA. Within this sample are 100,000 to 150,000 clones, with just over 85% of them counted one time only. The ten largest clones take up 20% to 25% of the sample.

Counted from cysteine to phenylalanine, this CDR3 has 15 amino acids. Here the CDR3 DNA is all that survives: 45 bases in frame from base 1. The germline V gene supplies CDR1 KGHSH and CDR2 LQKENI. This clone showed up just once. Its cognate antigen has yet to be identified. The germline gene is not matched at one end of the junction; a read error may be the cause. Findings and caveats that apply to the study as a whole: Vaccine-associated CD4 TCRs spanned the whole spike protein, with dominant responses in regions 160-218 and 743-854. Reportedly, almost half of the unique spike-specific TCRs recognized epitopes lying outside the regions that are mutated in the B.1.351 and B.1.1.7 variants. In the small 56-69-year group, the increase in depth fell short of significance, most likely because of low power. Because no day 14 peak-response samples were available, the repertoires could be characterized only after the peak T cell response. Participants were mostly white British and included more females than males, and it was suggested by the authors that clonal diversity may have been underestimated. Conclusions about previously exposed vaccinees were limited because only six AZD1222 recipients were SARS-CoV-2 seropositive at baseline. After two AZD1222 doses, both the breadth and the depth of spike-specific TCRs were significantly higher than at day 0 and than in MenACWY recipients.

The sample's time point label is to be understood as: baseline before first vaccination. The vaccinee samples were drawn from two UK trials, COV001 and COV002, one of which was a single-blind randomized controlled phase 2/3 trial testing AZD1222 (ChAdOx1 nCoV-19) in healthy adults. For TCRbeta chain sequencing, PBMC samples from trial participants were taken at day 0 and at day 28 after the second dose. The rearranged chain carries TRBV18 and TRBJ2-5; tentative D gene TRBD2, with 6 bases matching. The sample here was peripheral blood, taken on day 0 of AZD1222 vaccination. The clonotype originates from an adult in good health. The encoded CDR3 is CASSPGRRGEESQYF. DNA sequence: TGTGCCAGCTCACCCGGGCGGCGGGGAGAAGAGAGCCAGTACTTC.